This T cell receptor beta chain was identified in a study of cytomegalovirus exposure and HLA in healthy donors. J gave up 10 bases and V 4 bases, and 7 bases lay outside the gene matches. The CDR3 is 14 amino acids. Germline V CDR1 and CDR2: SGHDT, YYEEEE. Study-wide findings and caveats: Cytomegalovirus association was listed for 164 TCR beta chains. Rarity marked most TCR sequences, yet some public TCRs occurred in many donors. In vitro testing confirmed a few CMV-associated chains as specific for CMV antigens.

TCRdb keeps only in-frame clones here, not all; method: immunoSEQ multiplex PCR. Counted here are roughly 310,000 clones, 88% occurring once; the ten biggest clones make up approximately 0.96%. Comments on this clone: Its antigen is unidentified.

Specimen: PBMCs. The chain couples TRBV5-6 to TRBJ1-6, with 8 bases lining up with TRBD1. This TCR came from a man aged 25-40 years in good health and CMV-seronegative. For the CDR3, the DNA is TGTGCCAGCAGCCTCCGGGACAGGCTCTCACCCCTCCACTTT. Its protein product is CASSLRDRLSPLHF. The full variable domain, with the rest looked up from reference TRBV5-6 and TRBJ1-6, is DAGVTQSPTHLIKTRGQQVTLRCSPKSGHDTVSWYQQALGQGPQFIFQYYEEEERQRGNFPDRFSGHQFPNYSSELNVNALLLGDSALYLCASSLRDRLSPLHFGNGTRLTVT.